This passage covers 8 T cell receptor beta chains from one sample sequenced in a study of blood T cell repertoires in COVID-19. Clones were read by immunoSEQ multiplex PCR, and TCRdb kept only the in-frame ones, dropping some. The table has about 280,000 clones, around 85% seen once. The source material was PBMCs or T cells enriched from blood (not recorded which). The receptors shown here come from a woman in her 50s who had recovered from COVID-19.

The V and J genes are TRBV29-1 and TRBJ2-1, with D tentatively TRBD1 (6 bases). Germline-derived CDR1 and CDR2 are SQVTM and ANQGSEA. Trimming stripped 4 bases from V and 8 bases from J, with 12 bases between. This CDR3 contains 12 residues. The CDR3 nucleotides are TGCAGCGTTGGGGGGCCCCGCGATGAGCAGTTCTTC. It yields the protein CSVGGPRDEQFF.

This clone was picked up a small number of times. The chain carries TRBV18 and TRBJ2-2; 11 bases line up with TRBD2. The CDR3 sequence is 15 residues long. Germline values: CDR1 KGHSH, CDR2 LQKENI. Trimming removed 3 bases from V and 4 bases from J; junction bases left unmatched: 1. The CDR3 here is CASSPGLAGTGELFF. In nucleotides, the CDR3 is TGTGCCAGCTCACCCGGACTAGCGGGCACCGGGGAGCTGTTTTTT.

This clone was detected only a few times. The chain links TRBV5-5 to TRBJ2-7; 10 bases match TRBD1. Germline CDR1 reads SGHKS; CDR2 reads YYEKEE (reference sequence). The CDR3 covers 17 residues. The J segment lost 7 bases and the V segment lost 1 base, leaving 14 bases of the junction unmatched. Written as DNA, the CDR3 is TGTGCCAGCAGCTTGACTGATCAGGGACAGGGGAATCGAGAGCAGTACTTC. Translating gives CASSLTDQGQGNREQYF.

The chain uses TRBV11-2 and TRBJ1-4, with 10 bases identical to TRBD1. Looked up from germline, CDR1 is SGHAT and CDR2 is FQNNGV. This CDR3 spans 18 amino acids. With V trimmed by 4 bases and J by 0 bases, 8 bases remained unmatched. The CDR3 DNA reads as TGTGCCAGCAGCTCCACCCGGGACAGGGGAGCAACTAATGAAAAACTGTTTTTT. Translated, it gives CASSSTRDRGATNEKLFF.

This clone was counted many times. The rearrangement uses TRBV11-3 and TRBJ1-1; 12 bases match TRBD1. V shed 5 bases and J 5 bases; nucleotides not matched to a gene: 6. There are 15 residues in the CDR3. Germline V gene sequence: CDR1 SGHNT, CDR2 YENEEA. DNA of the CDR3: TGTGCCAGCAGCGAGGGGACAGGGGGCTTGACTGAAGCTTTCTTT. Protein product: CASSEGTGGLTEAFF. The complete variable domain, with remaining parts taken from reference TRBV11-3 and TRBJ1-1, reads EAGVVQSPRYKIIEKKQPVAFWCNPISGHNTLYWYLQNLGQGPELLIRYENEEAVDDSQLPKDRFSAERLKGVDSTLKIQPAELGDSAVYLCASSEGTGGLTEAFFGQGTRLTVV.

The table lists this clone with a count of one. The chain links TRBV5-1 to TRBJ1-3; 7 nucleotides align to TRBD1. CDR3 size: 13 residues. Unmatched junction bases numbered 6, after V lost 4 bases and J lost 8 bases. Germline CDR1 and CDR2: SGHRS and YFSETQ. The CDR3 loop is CASSNDRADTIYF. The CDR3 nucleotides are TGCGCCAGCAGCAACGACAGGGCCGACACCATATATTTT.

This sequence joins TRBV7-3 and TRBJ1-2; D unclear. The V gene lost 1 base and the J gene lost 2 bases, with 11 bases spanning the gap. CDR1 and CDR2 (germline): SGHTA, FQGTGA. The CDR3 runs 15 residues. CDR3 in DNA: TGTGCCAGCAGCTTAAGTGGCGGTTTCAACTATGGCTACACCTTC. Its translation: CASSLSGGFNYGYTF.

The chain joins TRBV27 to TRBJ2-1; 11 positions agree with TRBD2. Germline CDR1 is MNHEY and CDR2 is SMNVEV (reference sequence). V shed 5 bases and J 0 bases; nucleotides not matched to a gene: 6. The CDR3 is made up of 17 amino acids. The CDR3 coding sequence is TGTGCCAGCAGTATCACTAGCGGGGGAAGCTCCTACAATGAGCAGTTCTTC. It encodes CASSITSGGSSYNEQFF.